This T cell receptor beta chain comes out of a study of immune evolution from preneoplasia to lung adenocarcinoma. Study-level results: Normal lung had the highest top T cell clone frequencies. Later-stage lesions seemingly showed higher T cell density and diversity than normal lung. T cell clonality was higher in KRAS-mutant than EGFR-mutant or wild-type nodules.

After pathologic assessment, macro-dissection selected premalignant or tumor cells for extraction. Comments on this clone: Its antigen is still unknown.

With V trimmed by 3 bases and J by 3 bases, 8 bases remained unmatched. The germline V gene has CDR1 GTSNPN and CDR2 SVGIG (reference sequence). CDR3 length equals 15 residues. TCRdb's copy holds only in-frame clones and misses some; the assay was immunoSEQ multiplex PCR. The table shows about 10,000 clones, with 75% to 90% occurring only once. What was sequenced was FFPE invasive lung adenocarcinoma tissue. This clonotype originated in a person aged 70 to 85 with invasive lung adenocarcinoma. V and J are TRBV30 and TRBJ1-1; 9 bases align to TRBD1. CDR3 loop: CAWRGQGGVDTEAFF. DNA of the CDR3: TGTGCCTGGAGGGGACAGGGAGGAGTTGACACTGAAGCTTTCTTT.